This passage covers 21 T cell receptor beta chains from one sample sequenced in a study of blood T cell repertoires in COVID-19. Repertoires were generated with immunoSEQ multiplex PCR, while TCRdb's copy carries only in-frame clones and drops some. The sample lists hundreds of thousands of clones; 87% were seen once. Sequencing was performed on peripheral blood. These receptors were collected from a woman aged 50 to 60 who had recovered from COVID-19.

This clone was seen a handful of times. This chain connects TRBV29-1 to TRBJ1-2; D gene unclear. Per the germline V gene, CDR1 is SQVTM and CDR2 is ANQGSEA. V was cut by 5 bases and J by 2 bases, with 6 bases left in between. CDR3 size: 11 residues. This CDR3 reads CSVYVNYGYTF. The CDR3 region has the DNA TGCAGCGTTTATGTGAACTATGGCTACACCTTC.

The CDR3 DNA sequence: TGTGCCAGCAGCTTGGCAGGACAGATACTTTCGGGCTACACCTTC. Protein product: CASSLAGQILSGYTF. This rearrangement joins TRBV5-4 to TRBJ1-2, with D possibly TRBD1 on 6 matching bases. Germline assignment: CDR1 SGHNT and CDR2 YYREEE (reference sequence). Trimming removed 0 bases at V and 8 bases at J, with 17 bases between. The CDR3 has 15 amino acids. Supplemented by reference TRBV5-4 and TRBJ1-2, the full variable domain reads ETGVTQSPTHLIKTRGQQVTLRCSSQSGHNTVSWYQQALGQGPQFIFQYYREEENGRGNFPPRFSGLQFPNYSSELNVNALELDDSALYLCASSLAGQILSGYTFGSGTRLTVV.

The rearrangement uses TRBV4-2 and TRBJ1-6; a possible D gene is TRBD1 (6 bases). The CDR3 loop spans 15 amino acids. V dropped 0 bases and J dropped 7 bases, with 10 bases sitting between them. Germline CDR1 LGHNA, CDR2 YNFKEQ. The CDR3, as DNA: TGTGCCAGCAGCCAAGAGAGCAGGGGAAATTCACCCCTCCACTTT. It specifies CASSQESRGNSPLHF.

The chain recombines TRBV20-1 with TRBJ1-5; D is unresolved. The V gene lost 3 bases and the J gene lost 0 bases, with 12 bases spanning the gap. The germline V gene has CDR1 DFQATT and CDR2 SNEGSKA (reference sequence). The CDR3 spans 15 residues. CDR3 sequence: CSASASLYSNQPQHF. CDR3 coding DNA: TGCAGTGCTAGTGCCAGTCTTTATAGCAATCAGCCCCAGCATTTT.

The rearrangement links TRBV7-7 to TRBJ2-1; 8 bases agree with TRBD1. This CDR3 has 13 residues. V shed 1 base and J 7 bases; nucleotides not matched to a gene: 0. Germline assignment: CDR1 SSHAT and CDR2 FNYEAQ (reference sequence). The CDR3 DNA follows: TGTGCCAGCAGCTTAGGGACAGGGAATGAGCAGTTCTTC. Amino acid sequence: CASSLGTGNEQFF.

Regarding this clone: Sequence at one end of the junction differs from germline and may be a read error. The chain has TRBV5-1 and TRBJ2-7, with TRBD2 identical over 7 bases. The CDR3 runs 15 residues. CDR1 is SGHRS and CDR2 is YFSETQ in the germline V gene. DNA for the CDR3: TGCGCCAGCAGTCAAGAACGGGACGGGGACTACGGGCAGTACTTC. Its translation: CASSQERDGDYGQYF.

The chain carries TRBV5-4 and TRBJ1-5; possibly TRBD1 for D (5 bases). V lost 4 bases, J lost 3 bases, and 17 bases lay in between. Germline V lookup: CDR1 SGHNT, CDR2 YYREEE (reference sequence). The CDR3 is made up of 16 amino acids. This CDR3 is CASSNDGGVDNQPQHF. The CDR3 DNA is TGTGCCAGCAGCAACGATGGGGGGGTCGACAATCAGCCCCAGCATTTT.

This clone was found a few times. The chain joins TRBV7-6 to TRBJ2-2; perhaps TRBD2 as D (6 bases). V was shortened by 5 bases and J by 4 bases, with 23 bases between the two germline ends. CDR1 and CDR2 (germline): SGHVS, FNYEAQ. The CDR3 length is 18 residues. CDR3 protein: CASSPPSFREWGTGELFF. The CDR3 DNA follows: TGTGCCAGCAGCCCACCGTCCTTCCGGGAGTGGGGCACCGGGGAGCTGTTTTTT.

The rearrangement joins TRBV11-2 to TRBJ2-1, with TRBD1 matching over 8 bases. There are 14 residues in the CDR3. The V gene's germline CDR1 is SGHAT and CDR2 FQNNGV. Trimming cost V 5 bases and J 11 bases; bases outside gene matches: 11. CDR3 sequence (DNA): TGTGCCAGCAGCCCAGGGGGGACAGGCTCAAAGCAGTTCTTC. Amino acids: CASSPGGTGSKQFF.

The chain is built from TRBV28 and TRBJ2-7; TRBD1 agrees at 9 bases. After removal of 5 bases from V and 3 bases from J, the junction contained 14 bases not matched to a gene. The length of the CDR3 is 17 residues. CDR1 is MDHEN and CDR2 is SYDVKM in the germline V gene. The CDR3 here is CASSLTGGAVVNYEQYF. DNA for the CDR3: TGTGCCAGCAGTCTTACAGGGGGCGCCGTTGTCAACTACGAGCAGTACTTC.

The gene calls are TRBV14 and TRBJ2-1; a weak D match, TRBD2 (6 bases). In germline, CDR1 is SGHDN, CDR2 FVKESK. The germline V and J ends were trimmed by 0 bases and 6 bases, with 15 bases remaining between them. This CDR3 has 16 amino acids. Here the CDR3 reads CASSQEVLADGNEQFF. The DNA for the CDR3 is TGTGCCAGCAGCCAAGAGGTCTTAGCGGACGGCAATGAGCAGTTCTTC. The full variable domain, its missing parts supplied by reference TRBV14 and TRBJ2-1, is EAGVTQFPSHSVIEKGQTVTLRCDPISGHDNLYWYRRVMGKEIKFLLHFVKESKQDESGMPNNRFLAERTGGTYSTLKVQPAELEDSGVYFCASSQEVLADGNEQFFGPGTRLTVL.

The V and J genes are TRBV11-3 and TRBJ2-1; no firm D call. CDR3 length equals 16 residues. CDR1 SGHNT and CDR2 YENEEA come from the germline V gene. V lost 1 base to trimming and J lost 0 bases, with 10 bases between them. The CDR3 nucleotides read TGTGCCAGCAGCTTAGCGGTCGATAGCTCCTACAATGAGCAGTTCTTC. This gives the protein CASSLAVDSSYNEQFF.

The chain links TRBV15 to TRBJ1-5, with 9 bases identical to TRBD1. The CDR3 consists of 15 residues. Per germline, CDR1 LNHNV and CDR2 YYDKDF (reference sequence). V lost 0 bases, J lost 7 bases, and 4 bases stayed unmatched. CDR3 in amino acids: CATSRDRQGGQPQHF. For the CDR3, the DNA is TGTGCCACCAGCAGAGATCGACAGGGGGGACAGCCCCAGCATTTT.

The chain has TRBV7-3 and TRBJ2-1; possible D gene TRBD2, 5 bases. Trimming pared 5 bases from V and 8 bases from J, leaving 13 bases between. CDR1 and CDR2 (germline): SGHTA, FQGTGA. The CDR3 contains 13 residues. CDR3 DNA: TGTGCCAGCAGCCCAACTAGGAGCGATGAGCAGTTCTTC. As protein: CASSPTRSDEQFF.

The V call is TRBV28, the J call TRBJ2-1; D is perhaps TRBD1 (6 bases). With 2 bases removed from V and 10 bases from J, the gap between germline ends came to 12 bases. Germline V CDR1 and CDR2: MDHEN, SYDVKM. CDR3 length: 13 residues. The DNA of the CDR3 is TGTGCCAGCAGTTTACCCCAAAGGGGGGAGCAGTTCTTC. Protein: CASSLPQRGEQFF.

The chain employs TRBV15 and TRBJ2-7, with 11 bases identical to TRBD1. V gave up 1 base and J gave up 3 bases; unmatched junction bases: 5. Germline loops: CDR1 LNHNV, CDR2 YYDKDF (reference sequence). This CDR3 is 16 amino acids long. In DNA form, the CDR3 reads TGTGCCACCAGCAGAGCTGGGGGGACAGGGGGCTACGAGCAGTACTTC. Translating gives CATSRAGGTGGYEQYF.

This chain uses TRBV14 with TRBJ2-7; 11 bases map to TRBD2. Germline V gene lookup returns CDR1 SGHDN and CDR2 FVKESK. The CDR3 runs to 15 residues. Losses at the gene ends were 4 bases for V and 0 bases for J; bases not matched to a gene: 2. The CDR3 reads CASSPTSGSSYEQYF. The CDR3 coding sequence is TGTGCCAGCAGCCCTACTAGCGGGAGCTCCTACGAGCAGTACTTC.

V is TRBV5-1 and J is TRBJ1-6; 9 bases are shared with TRBD1. Germline values: CDR1 SGHRS, CDR2 YFSETQ. The CDR3 length is 20 residues. The V and J ends lost 4 bases and 10 bases, in that order; junction bases with no gene match: 24. The CDR3: CASSLSPGQGFTGRYSPLHF. Written as DNA, the CDR3 is TGCGCCAGCAGCCTGAGCCCGGGACAGGGATTTACAGGGAGGTACTCACCCCTCCACTTT.

CDR3 nucleotides: TGTGCCAGCAGTGAATTTGGGGGGACCGGGACAGGGGAAAGGGAGACCCAGTACTTC. Translation: CASSEFGGTGTGERETQYF. V gene TRBV6-1 combines with J gene TRBJ2-5; TRBD1 agrees at 10 bases. The germline gives CDR1 MNHNS, CDR2 SASEGT. Trimming took 2 bases from V and 5 from J; bases not matched to a gene: 17. This CDR3 has 19 amino acids.

V gene TRBV4-1 combines with J gene TRBJ1-2; D ambiguous. The V gene's germline CDR1 is MGHRA and CDR2 YSYEKL. V was cut by 3 bases and J by 0 bases, with 11 bases left in between. The CDR3 has 15 residues. CDR3 residues: CASSQTAASNYGYTF. CDR3 nucleotides: TGCGCCAGCAGCCAGACTGCGGCATCTAACTATGGCTACACCTTC.

The V gene is TRBV6-2 or TRBV6-3, the J gene TRBJ1-4, with TRBD1 identical over 9 bases. With 5 bases clipped from V and 5 bases from J, the junction kept 6 bases outside the gene matches. This CDR3 has 15 amino acids. Germline CDR1 MNHEY, CDR2 SVGEGT. CDR3 DNA: TGTGCCAGCAGTCAACGAACAGGGGGCAATGAAAAACTGTTTTTT. This translates into CASSQRTGGNEKLFF.